Presented here are 3 T cell receptor beta chains from one specimen sequenced in a study of blood T cell repertoires in COVID-19 (dated by TCRdb to 2018 to 2020). Receptor libraries were prepared by the immunoSEQ multiplex PCR assay. In its TCRdb copy, this immuneACCESS table keeps in-frame sequences only and misses some clones. Where compared with another copy, unresolved V genes explain less than half of these, and the others have no known cause. The sample table holds under 200,000 clones, of which about 84% were seen once. About 5.7% of the sample is in the top ten clones. Material: PBMCs or T cells enriched from blood (not recorded which). The receptors come from a woman between 35 and 50 years old with acute COVID-19.

This rearrangement joins TRBV5-8 to TRBJ2-5; the match to TRBD2 covers 10 bases. Trimming at V came to 4 bases and at J to 1 base, leaving 13 bases not matched to a gene. The V gene's germline CDR1 is SGHTS and CDR2 YDEGEE. The CDR3 runs to 18 residues. The CDR3 DNA reads as TGTGCCAGCAGCCCTGCGAGAGGGGTAGCGGGAGGCCAAGAGACCCAGTACTTC. Its protein is CASSPARGVAGGQETQYF.

V and J are TRBV5-4 and TRBJ1-1; 12 nucleotides align to TRBD1. CDR1 and CDR2 (germline): SGHNT, YYREEE (reference sequence). CDR3 size: 14 residues. Germline trimming cut 4 bases from V and 8 bases from J; bases unmatched to any gene: 6. CDR3 loop: CASSEGQGAAEAFF. CDR3 sequence (DNA): TGTGCCAGCAGCGAGGGACAGGGGGCGGCCGAAGCTTTCTTT. Full variable domain (rest looked up from reference TRBV5-4 and TRBJ1-1): ETGVTQSPTHLIKTRGQQVTLRCSSQSGHNTVSWYQQALGQGPQFIFQYYREEENGRGNFPPRFSGLQFPNYSSELNVNALELDDSALYLCASSEGQGAAEAFFGQGTRLTVV.

The chain carries TRBV27 and TRBJ1-4, with TRBD1 matching 9 bases. This CDR3 has 14 amino acids. CDR1 and CDR2 from the germline V gene are MNHEY and SMNVEV (reference sequence). V dropped 6 bases and J dropped 5; count of bases not matched to a gene: 4. CDR3: CASRTGTGNEKLFF. CDR3 in DNA: TGTGCCAGCAGAACCGGGACAGGGAATGAAAAACTGTTTTTT.